This paragraph covers one T cell receptor (beta chain) sequence. Its antigen is not identified. This sample was included in a study of spatial heterogeneity in lung cancer. As to time point: sample taken at primary tumor resection. The cohort: around 77 early-stage, untreated non-small cell lung cancer patients. Whole RNA was taken from tumor, nontumor lung or frozen PBMC; it was then sequenced unsorted. Broader study findings: The appearance of ubiquitous expanded tumor TCRs in blood was greater at resection than follow-up.

The CDR3 spans 13 residues. In germline, CDR1 is MDHEN, CDR2 SYDVKM. V lost 10 bases and J 0 bases, leaving 9 bases between the germline ends. Individual TCR cDNA molecules each bore their own unique molecular identifier. Each CDR3 protein is one row after TCRdb ran MiXCR on the 5' RACE reads. In the table there are tens of thousands of distinct CDR3 sequences, approximately 12% of which are singletons. This clonotype originated in a male donor with early-stage non-small cell lung cancer. The V gene is TRBV28, the J gene TRBJ2-2; D gene unclear. The material sequenced was PBMCs, taken at surgery. The CDR3 here is CATADPNTGELFF. For the CDR3, the DNA is TGTGCCACCGCAGACCCGAACACCGGGGAGCTGTTTTTT.